Shown below are 22 T cell receptor beta chains from a single sample sequenced in a study of cytomegalovirus exposure and HLA in healthy donors (dated by TCRdb to the late 2010s). Library prep was done by the immunoSEQ multiplex PCR assay. The multiplex PCR relied on a mix of 60 forward primers for TCR Vbeta segments and 13 reverse primers for TCR Jbeta segments. Held by TCRdb, this immuneACCESS table contains in-frame sequences only and omits some clones. Under half of the omission traces to an unresolved V gene where checked; the cause of the rest is unknown. The sample contains under 200,000 clones, around nine tenths of them found a single time. Around 0.3% of the sample is in the top ten clones. The sample was PBMCs. These receptors were obtained from a woman in her 30s in good health and CMV-seronegative.

CDR3 DNA: TGTGCCAGCGGGGGACAGGGAGATCAGCCCCAGCATTTT. This encodes CASGGQGDQPQHF. The chain joins TRBV2 to TRBJ1-5, with 9 bases identical to TRBD1. The V segment lost 8 bases and the J segment 5 bases; nucleotides outside the gene matches: 4. In germline, CDR1 is SNHLY, CDR2 FYNNEI. This CDR3 spans 13 amino acids.

In this sample, this clone turned up a few times. The V and J genes are TRBV6-6 and TRBJ2-7, with 8 bases aligning to TRBD2. CDR1 MNHNY and CDR2 SVGAGI come from the germline V gene (reference sequence). This CDR3 region has 14 residues. V was clipped by 6 bases and J by 0 bases; unmatched bases: 4. The CDR3 here is CASSSGGLSYEQYF. CDR3 nucleotide sequence: TGTGCCAGCAGCTCGGGGGGGCTCTCCTACGAGCAGTACTTC.

This clone was found a few times. The chain is built from TRBV6-1 and TRBJ2-3; 8 bases fit TRBD1. With 6 bases clipped from V and 1 base from J, the junction kept 0 bases outside the gene matches. Germline assignment: CDR1 MNHNS and CDR2 SASEGT. The CDR3 is made up of 13 amino acids. CDR3 amino acids: CASRDRGTDTQYF. The DNA of the CDR3 is TGTGCCAGCAGGGACAGGGGCACAGATACGCAGTATTTT.

V usage is TRBV28 and J usage is TRBJ2-1; D not resolved. The CDR3 extends over 11 amino acids. The germline gives CDR1 MDHEN, CDR2 SYDVKM. Trimming took 6 bases from V and 7 from J, leaving 7 bases between them. The CDR3 here is CASRRWNEQFF. CDR3 bases: TGTGCCAGCAGGAGGTGGAATGAGCAGTTCTTC.

The rearrangement joins TRBV7-2 to TRBJ2-3, with D unclear. The CDR3 totals 14 residues. The ends were cut back, 5 bases at V and 0 bases at J, with 9 bases in the middle. Per germline, CDR1 SGHTA and CDR2 FQGNSA. CDR3 residues: CASSPLSSTDTQYF. The CDR3 DNA reads TGTGCCAGCAGCCCCCTCTCTAGCACAGATACGCAGTATTTT.

This rearrangement joins TRBV9 to TRBJ1-3; 7 bases are a match to TRBD1. The V gene's germline CDR1 is SGDLS and CDR2 YYNGEE. This CDR3 has 17 residues. Trimming at V came to 6 bases and at J to 2 bases, leaving 14 bases not matched to a gene. The DNA for the CDR3 is TGTGCCAGCAACCGGACAGGCTGTTCGGTTACTGGAAACACCATATATTTT. This codes for CASNRTGCSVTGNTIYF.

The chain joins TRBV30 to TRBJ2-3, with D perhaps matching TRBD1 (6 bases). Germline CDR1 is GTSNPN and CDR2 is SVGIG (reference sequence). The CDR3 has 13 amino acids. V dropped 8 bases and J dropped 0 bases, with 12 bases sitting between them. CDR3 protein: CAGTTGSTDTQYF. Here the CDR3 DNA reads TGTGCCGGCACGACAGGCAGCACAGATACGCAGTATTTT. The entire variable domain, with the rest obtained from reference TRBV30 and TRBJ2-3, is as follows: SQTIHQWPATLVQPVGSPLSLECTVEGTSNPNLYWYRQAAGRGLQLLFYSVGIGQISSEVPQNLSASRPQDRQFILSSKKLLLSDSGFYLCAGTTGSTDTQYFGPGTRLTVL.

The V and J genes are TRBV21-1 and TRBJ1-4; TRBD1 is taken as the D call from the table, unchecked against the DNA. TRBV21-1 is designated a pseudogene. CDR3 length equals 18 residues. In DNA, the CDR3 is TGTGCCAGCAGCAAAGGTAACTCAGGGCCGACCTTTAATGAAAAACTGTTTTTT. Translated, it gives CASSKGNSGPTFNEKLFF.

This chain uses TRBV5-1 with TRBJ2-7; a weak D match, TRBD1 (6 bases). CDR1 is SGHRS and CDR2 is YFSETQ in the germline V gene. Trimming took 3 bases from V and 2 from J, leaving 15 bases between them. CDR3 length equals 15 residues. The CDR3 DNA sequence: TGCGCCAGCAGCTCGAACACAGGGAGCGCCTACGAGCAGTACTTC. Translating it yields CASSSNTGSAYEQYF.

V gene TRBV20-1 combines with J gene TRBJ2-7; D may be TRBD2 (6 bases). The CDR3 sequence is 11 residues long. The germline CDR1 and CDR2 sequences are DFQATT and SNEGSKA (reference sequence). Deletions cut 3 bases from V and 5 bases from J, with 8 bases between. CDR3 coding DNA: TGCAGTGCTAGCGGGAGTGACGAGCAGTACTTC. Protein: CSASGSDEQYF.

The chain recombines TRBV29-1 with TRBJ2-3, with 10 positions matching TRBD1. The V segment lost 7 bases and the J segment 3 bases; nucleotides outside the gene matches: 7. CDR3 length: 14 amino acids. CDR1 SQVTM and CDR2 ANQGSEA come from the germline V gene. Here the CDR3 reads CSAIRDRGTDTQYF. CDR3 nucleotide sequence: TGCAGCGCTATCAGGGACAGGGGAACAGATACGCAGTATTTT.

This sequence joins TRBV10-2 and TRBJ1-2, with D possibly being TRBD1 (6 bases). Trimming stripped 5 bases from V and 2 bases from J, with 9 bases between. CDR1 and CDR2 (germline): WSHSY, SAAADI. The CDR3 contains 13 residues. The CDR3, as DNA: TGCGCCAGCAGTCTTGGACAGAACTATGGCTACACCTTC. It codes for CASSLGQNYGYTF.

V is TRBV6-6 and J is TRBJ1-6, with 9 positions matching TRBD1. Germline V CDR1 and CDR2: MNHNY, SVGAGI (reference sequence). V was clipped by 4 bases and J by 7 bases; unmatched bases: 5. CDR3 size: 15 residues. The CDR3, as DNA: TGTGCCAGCAGTTCCTCCGGGACAGGGAATTCACCCCTCCACTTT. Protein sequence: CASSSSGTGNSPLHF.

The chain has TRBV5-1 and TRBJ2-3, with 12 bases lining up with TRBD2. The V segment lost 4 bases and the J segment 1 base; nucleotides outside the gene matches: 4. This CDR3 has 16 amino acids. Germline lookup yields CDR1 SGHRS and CDR2 YFSETQ. The CDR3 protein is CASSMTSGSGTDTQYF. CDR3 in DNA: TGCGCCAGCAGCATGACTAGCGGGAGTGGCACAGATACGCAGTATTTT.

This chain links TRBV10-1 with TRBJ2-3; D is uncertain. Looked up from germline, CDR1 is WNHNN and CDR2 is SYGVQD (reference sequence). CDR3 length equals 13 residues. V lost 0 bases and J lost 14, with 15 bases in between. CDR3 protein: CASSESGNLPVYF. The CDR3 bases are TGCGCCAGCAGTGAGTCGGGCAACTTGCCGGTGTATTTT.

The gene calls are TRBV2 and TRBJ2-3, with 8 bases lining up with TRBD1. The CDR3 is 13 amino acids. The V and J ends lost 5 bases and 6 bases, in that order; junction bases with no gene match: 4. Germline CDR1 is SNHLY and CDR2 is FYNNEI. The CDR3 sequence: CASSRQGPDTQYF. The CDR3 DNA reads TGTGCCAGCAGTCGACAGGGGCCGGATACGCAGTATTTT.

This rearrangement joins TRBV19 to TRBJ2-7; TRBD2 agrees at 10 bases. With 5 bases clipped from V and 2 bases from J, the junction kept 3 bases outside the gene matches. The germline V gene has CDR1 LNHDA and CDR2 SQIVND (reference sequence). CDR3 size: 14 residues. CDR3 bases: TGTGCCAGTAGTCGACTAGCGGGCACCTACGAGCAGTACTTC. Encoded protein: CASSRLAGTYEQYF.

This rearrangement joins TRBV7-9 to TRBJ2-7, with 14 nucleotides matching TRBD2. CDR1 SEHNR and CDR2 FQNEAQ come from the germline V gene (reference sequence). The CDR3 sequence is 17 residues long. V dropped 5 bases and J dropped 5; count of bases not matched to a gene: 11. CDR3 amino acids: CASSPRQGTSGRNEQYF. For the CDR3, the DNA is TGTGCCAGCAGCCCCCGGCAGGGGACTAGCGGGAGAAACGAGCAGTACTTC.

This chain uses TRBV15 with TRBJ1-2, with 7 bases fitting TRBD1. CDR1 LNHNV and CDR2 YYDKDF come from the germline V gene (reference sequence). The length of the CDR3 is 14 residues. J was trimmed by 8 bases and V by 1 base; bases with no gene match: 7. The CDR3 loop is CATSRGGTDLGYTF. The CDR3 DNA sequence: TGTGCCACCAGCAGAGGGGGGACAGACCTAGGCTACACCTTC.

The rearrangement uses TRBV23-1 and TRBJ2-2; D possibly corresponds to TRBD2 (5 bases). TRBV23-1 is classed as an ORF, of uncertain function. The V and J ends lost 0 bases and 6 bases respectively, with 17 bases between them. This CDR3 region has 17 residues. CDR3 nucleotide sequence: TGCGCCAGCAGTCAATCGAAGGACTCAGGTAGCCCCGGGGAGCTGTTTTTT. Translating it yields CASSQSKDSGSPGELFF.

Remarks on this clone: One junction end disagrees with the germline gene, perhaps due to a read error. This chain uses TRBV6-5 with TRBJ1-2; the D gene is possibly TRBD1 (6 bases). This CDR3 has 16 residues. Looked up from germline, CDR1 is MNHEY and CDR2 is SVGAGI. In DNA form, the CDR3 reads TGTGCCAACAGTTACTCGGGGGCGGTCCCTAACTATGGCTACACCTTC. Amino acids: CANSYSGAVPNYGYTF.

The V call is TRBV15, the J call TRBJ2-5; perhaps TRBD1 as D (6 bases). The CDR3 consists of 14 residues. Germline V CDR1 and CDR2: LNHNV, YYDKDF (reference sequence). V lost 0 bases, J lost 5 bases, and 10 bases lay in between. The CDR3 loop reads CATSRDTGKETQYF. The DNA of the CDR3 is TGTGCCACCAGCAGAGATACAGGGAAGGAGACCCAGTACTTC.